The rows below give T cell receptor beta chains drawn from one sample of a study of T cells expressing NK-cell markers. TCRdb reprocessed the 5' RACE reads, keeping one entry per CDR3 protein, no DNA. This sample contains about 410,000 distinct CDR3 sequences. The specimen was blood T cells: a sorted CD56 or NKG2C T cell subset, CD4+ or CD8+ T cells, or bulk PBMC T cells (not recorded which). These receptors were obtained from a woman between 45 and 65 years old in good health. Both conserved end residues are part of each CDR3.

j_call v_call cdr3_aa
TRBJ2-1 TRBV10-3 CAISGGLAGEEQFF
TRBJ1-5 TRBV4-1 CASSQGVQGSNQPQHF
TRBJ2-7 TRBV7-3 CASSLTGGSVYEQYF
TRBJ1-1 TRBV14 CASSQTRGNTEAFF
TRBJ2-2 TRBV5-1 CASKPGANTGELFF
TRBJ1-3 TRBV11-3 CASSSSSGNTIYF
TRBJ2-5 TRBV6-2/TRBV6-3 CASRGSGNGIQETQYF
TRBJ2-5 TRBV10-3 CAISEQPNLETQYF
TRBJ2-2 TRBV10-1 CASRETGRNTGELFF
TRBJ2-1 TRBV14 CASSQGRGGSDEQFF
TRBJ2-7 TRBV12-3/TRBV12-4 CASSPRGASNEQYF
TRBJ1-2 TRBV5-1 CASSSGQTNYGYTF
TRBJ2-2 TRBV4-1 CASSQGRRADTGELFF
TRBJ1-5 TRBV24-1 CATSDPGRNNQPQHF
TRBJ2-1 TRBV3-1 CASSQERGPSGTYNEQFF
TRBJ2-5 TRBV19 CASSVAGTSGRETQYF
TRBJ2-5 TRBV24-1 CATSDPSPGKETQYF
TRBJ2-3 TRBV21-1 CASSKVPVSTDTQYF
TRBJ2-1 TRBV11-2 CASSLETGSNEQFF
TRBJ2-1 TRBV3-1 CASSQDLEGKQFF
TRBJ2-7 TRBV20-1 CSASEAVAGGHSYEQYF
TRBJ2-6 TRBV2 CASVNSGANVLTF
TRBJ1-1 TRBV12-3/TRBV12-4 CASNGWGMNTEAFF
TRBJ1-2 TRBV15 CATENNDNYGYTF
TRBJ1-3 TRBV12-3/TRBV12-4 CASSFGDRVSGNTIYF
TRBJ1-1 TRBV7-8 CASSSMRAEAFF
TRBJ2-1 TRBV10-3 CAISESLAGVSNEQFF
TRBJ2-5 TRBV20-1 CSARDGGRPEETQYF
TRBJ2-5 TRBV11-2 CASSGPSRGLAVQETQYF